Shown below are 21 T cell receptor beta chains from a single sample sequenced in a study of post-analysis software for immune sequencing data. Broader study findings: Elevated frequency relative to controls characterized four or five TRBV segments in patients, TRBV5-6, TRBV5-1 and TRBV20-1 among them.

Unique molecular identifiers had been added to the TCR beta cDNA libraries. One entry per CDR3 protein results from TCRdb running MiXCR on the PCR reads. In the table there are some 690,000 distinct CDR3 sequences, around 60% of which are singletons. No antigens are known for them. The specimen was blood. The receptors were gathered from a girl under 10 years old with multiple sclerosis.

V and J are TRBV6-6 and TRBJ1-2; a weak D match, TRBD1 (6 bases). The CDR3 is made up of 14 amino acids. V was shortened by 4 bases and J by 6 bases, with 15 bases between the two germline ends. Per germline, CDR1 MNHNY and CDR2 SVGAGI (reference sequence). As DNA, the CDR3 is TGTGCCAGCAGTTCCCCGGACAGATCCCATGGCTACACCTTC. Amino acids: CASSSPDRSHGYTF.

The chain links TRBV2 to TRBJ1-2, with D unclear. Trimming pared 6 bases from V and 7 bases from J, leaving 9 bases between. Per germline, CDR1 SNHLY and CDR2 FYNNEI. The CDR3 spans 11 residues. The CDR3 here is CASRETSGYTF. DNA of the CDR3: TGTGCCAGCAGGGAAACTAGTGGCTACACCTTC.

The V and J genes are TRBV20-1 and TRBJ2-7, with TRBD2 matching 7 bases. Germline CDR1 reads DFQATT; CDR2 reads SNEGSKA (reference sequence). This CDR3 has 14 residues. V lost 6 bases and J lost 4; bases outside the gene matches: 12. Here the CDR3 reads CSATSGGRWYEQYF. For the CDR3, the DNA is TGCAGTGCAACTTCTGGCGGGAGATGGTACGAGCAGTACTTC.

This chain connects TRBV5-5 to TRBJ2-3; weak D call: TRBD1 (6 bases). Germline V gene lookup returns CDR1 SGHKS and CDR2 YYEKEE (reference sequence). The CDR3 is 15 amino acids. With 0 bases removed from V and 4 bases from J, the gap between germline ends came to 12 bases. The CDR3 loop is CASSLEFWGPDTQYF. The CDR3 DNA follows: TGTGCCAGCAGCTTGGAGTTCTGGGGGCCAGATACGCAGTATTTT.

This clonotype was recorded a few times. The rearrangement uses TRBV20-1 and TRBJ2-3, with D perhaps given as TRBD1 or TRBD2 (5 bases each). Trimming cost V 4 bases and J 2 bases, with 16 bases left between them. CDR3 size: 15 residues. Germline values: CDR1 DFQATT, CDR2 SNEGSKA (reference sequence). The CDR3 DNA is TGCAGTGCTATTCCAGGGAGAGGGTACACAGATACGCAGTATTTT. Translating gives CSAIPGRGYTDTQYF.

This clonotype was recorded a few times. V usage is TRBV5-5 and J usage is TRBJ2-7, with 10 positions matching TRBD2. CDR3 length: 12 residues. Germline CDR1 SGHKS, CDR2 YYEKEE (reference sequence). The V and J ends lost 2 bases and 7 bases, in that order; junction bases with no gene match: 0. CDR3 sequence: CASSLLAGEQYF. The CDR3 DNA is TGTGCCAGCAGCTTACTAGCGGGAGAGCAGTACTTC.

This chain joins TRBV7-9 and TRBJ1-2; the D gene is possibly TRBD1 (5 bases). V was pared by 1 base and J by 7 bases, with 10 bases between. Germline assignment: CDR1 SEHNR and CDR2 FQNEAQ (reference sequence). This CDR3 region has 13 residues. The CDR3 sequence is CASSLDGGIGYTF. The CDR3 DNA follows: TGTGCCAGCAGCTTAGATGGGGGGATTGGCTACACCTTC.

V and J are TRBV6-5 and TRBJ2-3; tentatively, D is TRBD2 (5 bases). V lost 6 bases to trimming and J lost 0 bases, with 22 bases between them. Germline CDR1 reads MNHEY; CDR2 reads SVGAGI. This CDR3 is 18 amino acids long. The CDR3 sequence: CASSCSGPTISSTDTQYF. CDR3 DNA: TGTGCCAGCAGCTGCTCAGGACCGACTATTTCTAGCACAGATACGCAGTATTTT.

The chain carries TRBV29-1 and TRBJ1-1; D unclear. The length of the CDR3 is 11 residues. The germline CDR1 and CDR2 sequences are SQVTM and ANQGSEA. The V and J ends lost 4 bases and 3 bases respectively, with 6 bases between them. The CDR3 region is CSVAEDTEAFF. DNA for the CDR3: TGCAGCGTTGCCGAAGACACTGAAGCTTTCTTT.

This chain uses TRBV10-3 with TRBJ2-7; 13 bases are shared with TRBD2. Germline trimming cut 10 bases from V and 7 bases from J; bases unmatched to any gene: 10. From germline, CDR1 is ENHRY and CDR2 SYGVKD. CDR3 length: 14 residues. CDR3 protein: CATGLAGEKGEQYF. In DNA form, the CDR3 reads TGTGCCACCGGACTAGCGGGAGAAAAAGGGGAGCAGTACTTC.

The chain combines TRBV20-1 with TRBJ2-1; tentative D call: TRBD2 (6 bases). Trimming removed 3 bases at V and 6 bases at J, with 15 bases between. The CDR3 sequence is 14 residues long. Germline CDR1 is DFQATT and CDR2 is SNEGSKA (reference sequence). The CDR3 DNA reads as TGCAGTGCTAGCAACTTGGAGGGTCGCAATGAGCAGTTCTTC. As protein: CSASNLEGRNEQFF.

The chain couples TRBV30 to TRBJ2-1; D is ambiguous. V was shortened by 0 bases and J by 9 bases, with 18 bases between the two germline ends. From germline, CDR1 is GTSNPN and CDR2 SVGIG (reference sequence). The CDR3 runs 15 residues. DNA of the CDR3: TGTGCCTGGAGTGTTCGACGTAACCTCTGGGGTGAGCAGTTCTTC. Translated, it gives CAWSVRRNLWGEQFF.

This clonotype turned up a few times. The chain combines TRBV7-9 with TRBJ2-7; 12 nucleotides match TRBD1. The CDR3 loop spans 16 amino acids. CDR1 is SEHNR, CDR2 FQNEAQ, per germline (reference sequence). Trimming removed 5 bases from V and 6 bases from J; junction bases left unmatched: 11. The CDR3 here is CASSTAAGTGGSEQYF. In nucleotides, the CDR3 is TGTGCCAGCAGCACCGCGGCCGGGACAGGGGGCTCCGAGCAGTACTTC. Variable domain in full (rest from reference TRBV7-9 and TRBJ2-7): DTGVSQNPRHKITKRGQNVTFRCDPISEHNRLYWYRQTLGQGPEFLTYFQNEAQLEKSRLLSDRFSAERPKGSFSTLEIQRTEQGDSAMYLCASSTAAGTGGSEQYFGPGTRLTVT.

This clonotype showed up just once. The rearrangement joins TRBV29-1 to TRBJ1-1; D uncertain. The germline CDR1 and CDR2 sequences are SQVTM and ANQGSEA. The CDR3 contains 12 residues. Trimming removed 0 bases from V and 4 bases from J, with 6 bases in between. The CDR3 loop reads CSVEEEITEAFF. CDR3 DNA: TGCAGCGTTGAAGAGGAAATCACTGAAGCTTTCTTT.

The genes are TRBV2 and TRBJ2-5; D is undetermined. CDR1 and CDR2 from the germline V gene are SNHLY and FYNNEI. The V gene lost 11 bases and the J gene lost 8 bases, with 21 bases spanning the gap. The CDR3 sequence is 13 residues long. The CDR3 spells CASRPGALNTQYF. CDR3 coding DNA: TGTGCCTCGCGGCCAGGTGCACTAAATACCCAGTACTTC.

The chain links TRBV7-2 to TRBJ2-7; tentatively, D is TRBD2 (5 bases). Trimming took off 10 bases at V and 2 bases at J, with 18 bases between the two ends. Germline V gene sequence: CDR1 SGHTA, CDR2 FQGNSA. The CDR3 contains 14 residues. CDR3 in DNA: TGTGCCACCAAACCCGCCCGGGGTCCCTACGAGCAGTACTTC. This sequence encodes CATKPARGPYEQYF.

V gene TRBV6-1 combines with J gene TRBJ2-7; 7 bases are shared with TRBD2. The V gene's germline CDR1 is MNHNS and CDR2 SASEGT. This CDR3 region has 14 residues. Unmatched junction bases numbered 4, after V lost 0 bases and J lost 5 bases. CDR3 protein: CASSEAGGANEQYF. CDR3 coding DNA: TGTGCCAGCAGTGAAGCGGGAGGGGCCAACGAGCAGTACTTC.

The chain links TRBV28 to TRBJ2-3, with 8 bases that match TRBD1. The CDR3 length is 14 residues. Germline values: CDR1 MDHEN, CDR2 SYDVKM. V was pared by 3 bases and J by 6 bases, with 5 bases of the junction left unmatched. CDR3 residues: CASSLQQGEDTQYF. The DNA for the CDR3 is TGTGCCAGCAGTTTGCAACAGGGGGAGGATACGCAGTATTTT.

This sequence joins TRBV18 and TRBJ2-3; D is undetermined. This CDR3 comprises 14 residues. CDR1 and CDR2 (germline): KGHSH, LQKENI. V was shortened by 2 bases and J by 2 bases, with 8 bases between the two germline ends. CDR3 nucleotide sequence: TGTGCCAGCTCACCAGTAGACACCACAGATACGCAGTATTTT. Amino acids: CASSPVDTTDTQYF. Variable domain in full (rest from reference TRBV18 and TRBJ2-3): NAGVMQNPRHLVRRRGQEARLRCSPMKGHSHVYWYRQLPEEGLKFMVYLQKENIIDESGMPKERFSAEFPKEGPSILRIQQVVRGDSAAYFCASSPVDTTDTQYFGPGTRLTVL.

This clonotype has more than one count but fewer than ten. The V and J genes are TRBV2 and TRBJ2-1, with D possibly TRBD2 on 6 matching bases. Trimming took off 5 bases at V and 8 bases at J, with 19 bases between the two ends. The CDR3 loop spans 15 amino acids. Germline V gives CDR1 SNHLY, CDR2 FYNNEI. CDR3: CASSRSLAFVHEQFF. The CDR3 region has the DNA TGTGCCAGCAGTCGTTCTCTAGCGTTCGTCCATGAGCAGTTCTTC.

This chain connects TRBV6-4 to TRBJ2-5; no clear D gene. The CDR3 contains 13 residues. Looked up from germline, CDR1 is MRHNA and CDR2 is SNTAGT. Trimming removed 4 bases from V and 4 bases from J, with 10 bases in between. In nucleotides, the CDR3 is TGTGCCAGCAGTGCTGAGCTTGGAGAGACCCAGTACTTC. Its protein is CASSAELGETQYF.